This T cell receptor beta chain emerged from a study of CD8+ T cells in alopecia areata. General study points: Although TCR sharing was seen in mice, sharing across patients was less clear, possibly for HLA-related reasons. Higher clonality and more expanded CD8+ clones appeared in lesional than normal scalp. The study also sequences resident alphabeta T cells of normal skin in scalp samples.

With respect to this clone: Its antigen remains unknown. Other DNA sequences from this sample encode an identical CDR3 as well.

Extracted from the samples, RNA was reverse transcribed into cDNA to serve as the sequencing template. The assay was immunoSEQ multiplex PCR, and TCRdb's table has in-frame clones only and misses some. Here the sample spans approximately 150,000 clones, around 54% being singletons. The authors sorted CD4+ and CD8+ T cells from PBMCs. The clonotype was recovered from a human donor in good health. Sequenced: CD4+ T cells sorted from blood.

For the CDR3, the DNA is TGCAGCGTGGGGGACAGGGGCAATCAGCCCCAGCATTTT. Translation: CSVGDRGNQPQHF. The chain joins TRBV29-1 to TRBJ1-5; 9 bases line up with TRBD1. The CDR3 spans 13 residues. Germline V gene sequence: CDR1 SQVTM, CDR2 ANQGSEA. V trimming: 6 bases; J trimming: 2 bases; junction bases outside the gene matches: 2.